Each of the 29 T cell receptor beta chains below was sequenced from the same sample in a study of blood T cells in healthy people across ages. A J-beta primer mix and a sample-barcoded 5' primer were used in a second PCR of roughly 7 to 12 cycles. TCRdb reanalysed the 5' RACE reads using MiXCR and keeps one entry per CDR3 protein. The sample contains hundreds of thousands of distinct CDR3 sequences, about 62% of which appear only once. Sample: blood. The receptors were sampled from a man aged 25-45 years in good health.

This chain links TRBV7-9 with TRBJ1-1; D perhaps matches TRBD1 (5 bases). The length of the CDR3 is 16 residues. Trimming took 10 bases from V and 0 from J, leaving 21 bases between them. The germline V gene encodes CDR1 SEHNR and CDR2 FQNEAQ (reference sequence). The CDR3 nucleotides read TGTGCCACCAACCCTAGGGGAGAAGGGATGAACACTGAAGCTTTCTTT. Amino acid sequence: CATNPRGEGMNTEAFF.

The chain combines TRBV6-5 with TRBJ1-2; no definite D call. The CDR3 runs to 14 residues. Trimming cost V 6 bases and J 8 bases, with 19 bases left between them. Germline V gives CDR1 MNHEY, CDR2 SVGAGI. CDR3 sequence reads: CASRDVGEVGGYTF. CDR3 DNA: TGTGCCAGCAGGGACGTCGGGGAGGTCGGCGGCTACACCTTC.

The chain uses TRBV6-1 and TRBJ1-6; D gene unclear. V was pared by 7 bases and J by 6 bases, with 16 bases between. The CDR3 extends over 15 amino acids. Per the germline V gene, CDR1 is MNHNS and CDR2 is SASEGT. The CDR3 here is CASTVGRAFNSPLHF. The DNA of the CDR3 is TGTGCCAGCACCGTGGGAAGGGCCTTTAATTCACCCCTCCACTTT.

This chain joins TRBV13 and TRBJ2-4; D might be TRBD1 (6 bases). V lost 4 bases and J 4 bases, leaving 11 bases between the germline ends. The CDR3 runs to 14 residues. Looked up from germline, CDR1 is PRHDT and CDR2 is FYEKMQ (reference sequence). The CDR3 nucleotides read TGTGCCAGCAGCTCCTCAACAGGGAAAAACATTCAGTACTTC. Translation gives CASSSSTGKNIQYF.

This chain links TRBV7-2 with TRBJ1-5; D perhaps matches TRBD1 (6 bases). V gave up 3 bases and J gave up 5 bases, with 14 bases separating them. The CDR3 totals 15 residues. CDR1 and CDR2 (germline): SGHTA, FQGNSA. CDR3 coding DNA: TGTGCCAGCAGCTTCCTACAGGGTGGGGATCAGCCCCAGCATTTT. Translated: CASSFLQGGDQPQHF.

The rearrangement uses TRBV5-4 and TRBJ2-1; D remains ambiguous. V was pared by 1 base and J by 7 bases, with 18 bases between. The CDR3 length is 16 residues. Germline values: CDR1 SGHNT, CDR2 YYREEE (reference sequence). The CDR3 DNA follows: TGTGCCAGCAGCTTGCGGGTCGTCTCAGACCATAATGAGCAGTTCTTC. Amino acids: CASSLRVVSDHNEQFF.

The chain couples TRBV10-3 to TRBJ1-5, with D uncertain. Per the germline V gene, CDR1 is ENHRY and CDR2 is SYGVKD. The V and J ends lost 10 bases and 7 bases respectively, with 17 bases between them. This CDR3 has 13 residues. The CDR3 reads CASGEGIRQPQHF. Written as DNA, the CDR3 is TGTGCCAGCGGGGAAGGGATTCGGCAGCCCCAGCATTTT.

There are a few counts of this clonotype. J is TRBJ2-7 and V is TRBV7-2, with 8 bases matching TRBD1. CDR3 length: 15 amino acids. Germline CDR1 SGHTA, CDR2 FQGNSA. With V trimmed by 2 bases and J by 2 bases, 5 bases remained unmatched. The CDR3 DNA reads as TGTGCCAGCAGCTTAATGGGACAGGACACCTACGAGCAGTACTTC. This gives the protein CASSLMGQDTYEQYF.

This clonotype has a count of ten or more. The gene calls are TRBV18 and TRBJ2-6; D is unresolved. V was shortened by 6 bases and J by 16 bases, with 16 bases between the two germline ends. The CDR3 is 12 residues long. Per the germline V gene, CDR1 is KGHSH and CDR2 is LQKENI. CDR3 amino acids: CASSPMTQILTF. The CDR3 DNA is TGTGCCAGCTCTCCCATGACCCAGATACTGACTTTC.

The rearrangement joins TRBV7-3 to TRBJ1-2, with D perhaps matching TRBD1 (6 bases). Germline loops: CDR1 SGHTA, CDR2 FQGTGA. CDR3 length equals 16 residues. The germline V and J ends were trimmed by 1 base and 2 bases, with 14 bases remaining between them. CDR3 sequence reads: CASSLMSATGNYGYTF. The CDR3 nucleotides are TGTGCCAGCAGCTTAATGTCCGCGACAGGAAACTATGGCTACACCTTC.

This chain links TRBV4-3 with TRBJ2-7, with D perhaps being TRBD1 or TRBD2 (5 bases each). V was shortened by 2 bases and J by 9 bases, with 20 bases between the two germline ends. Germline CDR1 is LGHNA and CDR2 is YSLEER. The CDR3 contains 15 residues. CDR3 DNA sequence: TGCGCCAGCAGCCAACTCCCCCGGGACGGATGGGGGCAGTACTTC. Protein sequence: CASSQLPRDGWGQYF.

This clonotype has a count of ten or more. This chain connects TRBV20-1 to TRBJ1-1; the D gene is possibly TRBD1 (5 bases). Trimming took 6 bases from V and 6 from J, leaving 14 bases between them. Germline CDR1 reads DFQATT; CDR2 reads SNEGSKA (reference sequence). This CDR3 is 12 amino acids long. The CDR3: CSAGPGGPEAFF. The CDR3 bases are TGCAGTGCGGGGCCGGGCGGACCTGAAGCTTTCTTT.

V and J are TRBV28 and TRBJ2-3; TRBD2 agrees at 8 bases. Germline CDR1 MDHEN, CDR2 SYDVKM. V lost 5 bases, J lost 3 bases, and 7 bases stayed unmatched. The CDR3 contains 15 residues. The chain's CDR3 is CASSPGRASTDTQYF. For the CDR3, the DNA is TGTGCCAGCAGTCCCGGGAGGGCCAGTACAGATACGCAGTATTTT.

This clonotype was seen a handful of times. V usage is TRBV9 and J usage is TRBJ2-5, with TRBD1 matching over 7 bases. Germline values: CDR1 SGDLS, CDR2 YYNGEE. The CDR3 is 13 amino acids. V lost 7 bases, J lost 2 bases, and 5 bases stayed unmatched. The CDR3: CASSDRDQETQYF. The CDR3 DNA sequence: TGTGCCAGCTCCGACAGGGATCAAGAGACCCAGTACTTC.

About this clonotype itself: This may come from a read error, since a much larger clone is one base off. This rearrangement joins TRBV29-1 to TRBJ2-7; D possibly matches TRBD1 or TRBD2 (5 bases each). The end of the DNA fits TRBJ2-4 better, so the J call may be wrong. The length of the CDR3 is 12 residues. Germline CDR1 is SQVTM and CDR2 is ANQGSEA. This chain's CDR3 is CSVRAGSDIQYF. CDR3 in DNA: TGCAGCGTAAGGGCAGGGAGCGACATTCAGTACTTC.

This chain uses TRBV18 with TRBJ2-3; D not resolved. Germline CDR1 and CDR2: KGHSH and LQKENI. The V gene lost 3 bases and the J gene lost 5 bases, with 6 bases spanning the gap. CDR3 size: 12 residues. The DNA for the CDR3 is TGTGCCAGCTCACCGGTAGAAGATACGCAGTATTTT. Its protein product is CASSPVEDTQYF.

This clonotype was found a few times. The V and J genes are TRBV4-3 and TRBJ2-3; D is unresolved. Trimming took 0 bases from V and 6 from J, leaving 7 bases between them. The CDR3 covers 13 residues. Germline V gives CDR1 LGHNA, CDR2 YSLEER. The CDR3 DNA is TGCGCCAGCAGCCAAGAGGCCGGGGATACGCAGTATTTT. Protein: CASSQEAGDTQYF.

This chain uses TRBV12-3 or TRBV12-4 with TRBJ2-1; 9 bases agree with TRBD1. V lost 4 bases to trimming and J lost 6 bases; unmatched junction nucleotides: 7. The CDR3 extends over 15 amino acids. The CDR3 DNA reads as TGTGCCAGCAGTTACCGGGACAGGGCGGTCAATGAGCAGTTCTTC. This sequence encodes CASSYRDRAVNEQFF.

This clonotype was recorded many times. This sequence joins TRBV21-1 and TRBJ2-7. TRBV21-1 is marked as a pseudogene. The CDR3 is 15 residues long. The CDR3: CASSKVVTSVHEQYF. CDR3 in DNA: TGTGCCAGCAGCAAAGTAGTGACTAGCGTCCACGAGCAGTACTTC.

The genes are TRBV7-9 and TRBJ1-2; TRBD1 matches at 7 bases. Losses at the gene ends were 2 bases for V and 6 bases for J; bases not matched to a gene: 3. CDR1 and CDR2 from the germline V gene are SEHNR and FQNEAQ (reference sequence). This CDR3 comprises 13 residues. The CDR3 loop is CASSLKGGDGYTF. Written as DNA, the CDR3 is TGTGCCAGCAGCTTAAAAGGGGGCGATGGCTACACCTTC.

This chain joins TRBV5-1 and TRBJ2-5, with TRBD2 matching 9 bases. CDR3 length equals 17 residues. Unmatched junction bases numbered 15, after V lost 2 bases and J lost 7 bases. Germline V CDR1 and CDR2: SGHRS, YFSETQ. The CDR3 spells CASSLSGLAGALGTQYF. CDR3 DNA: TGCGCCAGCAGCTTATCCGGGTTAGCGGGGGCCTTAGGGACCCAGTACTTC.

J is TRBJ2-7 and V is TRBV3-1, with D unresolved. CDR1 LGHDT and CDR2 YNNKEL come from the germline V gene (reference sequence). Trimming took off 1 base at V and 0 bases at J, with 10 bases between the two ends. This CDR3 has 15 amino acids. The CDR3 spells CASSQGIASSYEQYF. The CDR3 coding sequence is TGTGCCAGCAGCCAAGGAATTGCTAGCTCCTACGAGCAGTACTTC.

The V and J genes are TRBV6-1 and TRBJ2-1, with 8 nucleotides matching TRBD2. The J call may be faulty, since TRBJ2-7 better matches the DNA end. Per the germline V gene, CDR1 is MNHNS and CDR2 is SASEGT. The CDR3 is 15 residues long. The CDR3 DNA follows: TGTGCCAGCAGTGAAGATCGAGCGGGAGTTAACGAGCAGTACTTC. This translates into CASSEDRAGVNEQYF.

This clonotype was seen more than once but under ten times. The chain combines TRBV13 with TRBJ2-1, with no clear D. Germline CDR1 reads PRHDT; CDR2 reads FYEKMQ (reference sequence). Trimming shortened V by 2 bases and J by 9 bases, and 8 bases separated the two germline ends. The CDR3 is 12 residues long. For the CDR3, the DNA is TGTGCCAGCAGCTTACTGTTTGGTGAGCAGTTCTTC. It translates to CASSLLFGEQFF.

This clonotype was detected many times. DNA for the CDR3: TGTGCCAGCAGCCGGGGGCCGTACACTGAAGCTTTCTTT. Translated, it gives CASSRGPYTEAFF. The rearrangement uses TRBV7-2 and TRBJ1-1; D is perhaps TRBD1 (6 bases). Germline-derived CDR1 and CDR2 are SGHTA and FQGNSA. V was shortened by 5 bases and J by 3 bases, with 10 bases between the two germline ends. The CDR3 length is 13 residues.

The rearrangement uses TRBV4-3 and TRBJ2-1, with TRBD2 matching over 12 bases. The CDR3 is 20 amino acids. Losses at the gene ends were 4 bases for V and 1 base for J; bases not matched to a gene: 14. In germline, CDR1 is LGHNA, CDR2 YSLEER. CDR3 sequence: CASSRLRAGLAGPSYNEQFF. The CDR3 DNA follows: TGCGCCAGCAGCCGCCTCCGAGCAGGACTAGCGGGACCATCCTACAATGAGCAGTTCTTC.

The chain carries TRBV5-5 and TRBJ2-3; TRBD1 might be the D (6 bases). The CDR3 totals 12 residues. In germline, CDR1 is SGHKS, CDR2 YYEKEE (reference sequence). Trimming cost V 8 bases and J 4 bases, with 11 bases left between them. The CDR3 DNA follows: TGTGCCAGTCAGGGGCAGCCAGATACGCAGTATTTT. Amino acid sequence: CASQGQPDTQYF.

This clonotype was seen a handful of times. The chain combines TRBV20-1 with TRBJ2-5; 10 nucleotides match TRBD2. V lost 5 bases, J lost 5 bases, and 5 bases stayed unmatched. This CDR3 is built from 13 residues. The germline V gene has CDR1 DFQATT and CDR2 SNEGSKA (reference sequence). CDR3 amino acids: CSALERGGETQYF. The CDR3 nucleotides read TGCAGTGCTCTTGAGCGGGGGGGCGAGACCCAGTACTTC.

The V call is TRBV27, the J call TRBJ2-4; no clear D. The DNA matches TRBJ2-7 better at its end, which makes the J call doubtful. CDR1 MNHEY and CDR2 SMNVEV come from the germline V gene (reference sequence). This CDR3 comprises 13 residues. The CDR3 bases are TGTGCCAGCAGTTTAAGGCCGTGGGGCGAGCAGTACTTC. Its translation is CASSLRPWGEQYF.